This T cell receptor (beta chain) was sequenced for a study of breast tumors, draining lymph nodes, adjacent tissues. Regarding the study as a whole: Data only fit, rather than demonstrated, lymph node origin of most tumor T cells. Tumor TCR diversity was below lymph nodes but above nontumor tissue. Compared with basal-like, luminal-like tumors shared significantly more repertoire with nontumor tissue.

TCRdb processed the multiplex PCR reads anew with MiXCR; each CDR3 protein has one entry. Of over 200,000 distinct CDR3 sequences listed, around 32% were seen once; the top ten hold 1.1% to 1.5%. A word on this clonotype: The antigen is not known. A much larger clonotype is one base distant, so this may be a read error.

This CDR3 region has 14 residues. V gave up 6 bases and J gave up 6 bases; unmatched junction bases: 14. From germline, CDR1 is DFQATT and CDR2 SNEGSKA (reference sequence). Breast cancer patients provided tissue from their axillary draining lymph nodes. The sequencing sample was made of axillary lymph node tissue. The rearrangement joins TRBV20-1 to TRBJ2-7; 7 bases align to TRBD2. The receptor's source is a female donor with breast cancer. Some clones in this sample may be carry-over from other donors' samples. CDR3 nucleotide sequence: TGCAGTGCCTTAAAGCCGGGAGGAGGCTCCGAGCAGTACTTC. Translation gives CSALKPGGGSEQYF.